A single sample is the source of the 17 T cell receptor beta chains below, sequenced in a study of cytomegalovirus exposure and HLA in healthy donors. 60 Vbeta and 13 Jbeta primers were used in PCR. Assay: immunoSEQ multiplex PCR; the TCRdb copy retains only in-frame clones and omits some. The sample lists under 110,000 clones, about 75% occurring once. Sequencing input: PBMCs. The receptors originated from a man aged 40-50 years in good health and CMV-seronegative.

CDR3: CASSQPAGGLAGRETQYF. The DNA of the CDR3 is TGCGCCAGCAGCCAACCCGCCGGGGGACTAGCGGGGAGGGAGACCCAGTACTTC. The chain has TRBV4-1 and TRBJ2-5; 13 positions match TRBD2. Germline V CDR1 and CDR2: MGHRA, YSYEKL. The CDR3 covers 18 residues. V dropped 2 bases and J dropped 5; count of bases not matched to a gene: 11.

This chain joins TRBV15 and TRBJ2-7; 9 nucleotides agree with TRBD1. Losses at the gene ends were 4 bases for V and 1 base for J; bases not matched to a gene: 5. This CDR3 has 15 residues. Per germline, CDR1 LNHNV and CDR2 YYDKDF (reference sequence). Here the CDR3 DNA reads TGTGCCACCAGCACGGGACAGGGATTATCCTACGAGCAGTACTTC. Its translation: CATSTGQGLSYEQYF. The full variable domain, with the rest looked up from reference TRBV15 and TRBJ2-7, is DAMVIQNPRYQVTQFGKPVTLSCSQTLNHNVMYWYQQKSSQAPKLLFHYYDKDFNNEADTPDNFQSRRPNTSFCFLDIRSPGLGDTAMYLCATSTGQGLSYEQYFGPGTRLTVT.

This clone was detected a few times. The J gene is TRBJ2-1, the V gene TRBV6-4, with no clear D. CDR1 is MRHNA, CDR2 SNTAGT, per germline. The CDR3 has 13 residues. V lost 3 bases, J lost 4 bases, and 7 bases lay in between. The DNA of the CDR3 is TGTGCCAGCAGTGATAGCCAGTACAATGAGCAGTTCTTC. This translates into CASSDSQYNEQFF.

The chain employs TRBV6-1 and TRBJ2-5, with TRBD2 identical over 8 bases. Looked up from germline, CDR1 is MNHNS and CDR2 is SASEGT. The CDR3 is made up of 15 amino acids. Trimming cost V 7 bases and J 1 base; bases outside gene matches: 8. CDR3: CASTAIGLAQETQYF. The CDR3 nucleotides read TGTGCCAGCACCGCGATCGGACTAGCCCAAGAGACCCAGTACTTC.

The chain carries TRBV28 and TRBJ1-2, with D possibly matching TRBD1 (5 bases). The CDR3 has 14 residues. Germline lookup yields CDR1 MDHEN and CDR2 SYDVKM. V lost 1 base and J 6 bases, leaving 12 bases between the germline ends. The CDR3 DNA follows: TGTGCCAGCAGTTTATCACAGGCAGGGCATGGCTACACCTTC. Translating gives CASSLSQAGHGYTF.

This clone was detected only a few times. The CDR3 reads CASSLVDRAHGYTF. In DNA form, the CDR3 reads TGCGCCAGCAGCTTGGTGGACAGGGCCCATGGCTACACCTTC. V usage is TRBV5-1 and J usage is TRBJ1-2; 8 bases agree with TRBD1. Germline CDR1 and CDR2: SGHRS and YFSETQ. This CDR3 comprises 14 residues. Trimming took 0 bases from V and 6 from J; bases not matched to a gene: 4.

The genes are TRBV7-9 and TRBJ1-2; a possible D gene is TRBD1 (6 bases). Deletions cut 5 bases from V and 4 bases from J, with 11 bases between. Germline values: CDR1 SEHNR, CDR2 FQNEAQ (reference sequence). The length of the CDR3 is 13 residues. The CDR3 spells CASSERTVYGYTF. CDR3 nucleotide sequence: TGTGCCAGCAGCGAGAGGACAGTCTATGGCTACACCTTC.

The J gene is TRBJ2-3, the V gene TRBV5-4; 10 nucleotides align to TRBD2. Germline lookup yields CDR1 SGHNT and CDR2 YYREEE (reference sequence). Trimming took 1 base from V and 3 from J; bases not matched to a gene: 5. The CDR3 contains 16 residues. The CDR3 here is CASSLTSGAGTDTQYF. The CDR3 bases are TGTGCCAGCAGCTTGACTAGCGGGGCCGGGACAGATACGCAGTATTTT.

V and J are TRBV19 and TRBJ1-2, with D perhaps matching TRBD1 (5 bases). The ends were cut back, 4 bases at V and 4 bases at J, with 22 bases in the middle. Looked up from germline, CDR1 is LNHDA and CDR2 is SQIVND (reference sequence). The CDR3 runs to 17 residues. CDR3 in DNA: TGTGCCAGTAGTACCAGACTAAGCGGGGCTGGGCCCTATGGCTACACCTTC. This codes for CASSTRLSGAGPYGYTF.

The J gene is TRBJ2-7, the V gene TRBV25-1; D perhaps matches TRBD2 (5 bases). Trimming removed 2 bases at V and 5 bases at J, with 16 bases between. Looked up from germline, CDR1 is MGHDK and CDR2 is SYGVNS. The CDR3 covers 15 residues. CDR3 nucleotides: TGTGCCAGCAGTGAACCTCAAAGAGGGTTCGACGAGCAGTACTTC. Protein sequence: CASSEPQRGFDEQYF.

This clone turned up a few times. The DNA of the CDR3 is TGTGCCAGCAGCTTAGTAGTACAAGAGACCCAGTACTTC. Protein product: CASSLVVQETQYF. The chain has TRBV7-2 and TRBJ2-5; D uncertain. CDR3 length equals 13 residues. Deletions cut 1 base from V and 2 bases from J, with 5 bases between. Germline-derived CDR1 and CDR2 are SGHTA and FQGNSA.

This clone showed up just a few times. The chain employs TRBV9 and TRBJ1-1, with D possibly being TRBD1 (5 bases). Trimming shortened V by 3 bases and J by 3 bases, and 15 bases separated the two germline ends. The germline V gene encodes CDR1 SGDLS and CDR2 YYNGEE. The CDR3 is made up of 15 amino acids. CDR3 amino acids: CASSASGIIDTEAFF. CDR3 DNA: TGTGCCAGCAGCGCATCAGGGATTATTGACACTGAAGCTTTCTTT.

V usage is TRBV5-4 and J usage is TRBJ2-3, with 9 nucleotides matching TRBD1. J gave up 7 bases and V 4 bases, and 10 bases lay outside the gene matches. The CDR3 is 15 amino acids. Germline CDR1 reads SGHNT; CDR2 reads YYREEE (reference sequence). The CDR3 is CASSLDRGSANTQYF. The CDR3 coding sequence is TGTGCCAGCAGCCTTGACAGGGGGTCTGCAAATACGCAGTATTTT. The whole variable domain, remainder taken from reference TRBV5-4 and TRBJ2-3, is ETGVTQSPTHLIKTRGQQVTLRCSSQSGHNTVSWYQQALGQGPQFIFQYYREEENGRGNFPPRFSGLQFPNYSSELNVNALELDDSALYLCASSLDRGSANTQYFGPGTRLTVL.

The chain is built from TRBV7-6 and TRBJ1-6; 10 nucleotides agree with TRBD1. V dropped 6 bases and J dropped 7; count of bases not matched to a gene: 9. The CDR3 totals 16 residues. Per germline, CDR1 SGHVS and CDR2 FNYEAQ. The CDR3 DNA follows: TGTGCCAGCAGTATCGGGACAGGGGCGAGGAATTCACCCCTCCACTTT. Protein product: CASSIGTGARNSPLHF. Full variable domain (outside the CDR3, taken from reference TRBV7-6 and TRBJ1-6): GAGVSQSPRYKVTKRGQDVALRCDPISGHVSLYWYRQALGQGPEFLTYFNYEAQQDKSGLPNDRFSAERPEGSISTLTIQRTEQRDSAMYRCASSIGTGARNSPLHFGNGTRLTVT.

The CDR3 DNA reads TGTGCCAGCGACAGAGATCAGCCCCAGCATTTT. This translates into CASDRDQPQHF. The chain carries TRBV21-1 and TRBJ1-5; the table's D gene call, TRBD1, was not cross checked with the DNA. TRBV21-1 corresponds to a pseudogene. The CDR3 consists of 11 residues.

The J gene is TRBJ1-6, the V gene TRBV7-9, with 8 bases fitting TRBD1. The germline CDR1 and CDR2 sequences are SEHNR and FQNEAQ (reference sequence). J was trimmed by 9 bases and V by 8 bases; bases with no gene match: 6. There are 13 residues in the CDR3. The CDR3 spells CASYEQGVSPLHF. Written as DNA, the CDR3 is TGTGCCAGCTATGAACAGGGGGTTTCACCCCTCCACTTT.

The J gene is TRBJ2-6, the V gene TRBV5-1; maybe TRBD2 (6 bases). The CDR3 has 16 amino acids. Trimming stripped 1 base from V and 2 bases from J, with 10 bases between. Germline loops: CDR1 SGHRS, CDR2 YFSETQ. CDR3 nucleotides: TGCGCCAGCAGCTTGTCGGGGGACCCTGGGGCCAACGTCCTGACTTTC. Protein product: CASSLSGDPGANVLTF.